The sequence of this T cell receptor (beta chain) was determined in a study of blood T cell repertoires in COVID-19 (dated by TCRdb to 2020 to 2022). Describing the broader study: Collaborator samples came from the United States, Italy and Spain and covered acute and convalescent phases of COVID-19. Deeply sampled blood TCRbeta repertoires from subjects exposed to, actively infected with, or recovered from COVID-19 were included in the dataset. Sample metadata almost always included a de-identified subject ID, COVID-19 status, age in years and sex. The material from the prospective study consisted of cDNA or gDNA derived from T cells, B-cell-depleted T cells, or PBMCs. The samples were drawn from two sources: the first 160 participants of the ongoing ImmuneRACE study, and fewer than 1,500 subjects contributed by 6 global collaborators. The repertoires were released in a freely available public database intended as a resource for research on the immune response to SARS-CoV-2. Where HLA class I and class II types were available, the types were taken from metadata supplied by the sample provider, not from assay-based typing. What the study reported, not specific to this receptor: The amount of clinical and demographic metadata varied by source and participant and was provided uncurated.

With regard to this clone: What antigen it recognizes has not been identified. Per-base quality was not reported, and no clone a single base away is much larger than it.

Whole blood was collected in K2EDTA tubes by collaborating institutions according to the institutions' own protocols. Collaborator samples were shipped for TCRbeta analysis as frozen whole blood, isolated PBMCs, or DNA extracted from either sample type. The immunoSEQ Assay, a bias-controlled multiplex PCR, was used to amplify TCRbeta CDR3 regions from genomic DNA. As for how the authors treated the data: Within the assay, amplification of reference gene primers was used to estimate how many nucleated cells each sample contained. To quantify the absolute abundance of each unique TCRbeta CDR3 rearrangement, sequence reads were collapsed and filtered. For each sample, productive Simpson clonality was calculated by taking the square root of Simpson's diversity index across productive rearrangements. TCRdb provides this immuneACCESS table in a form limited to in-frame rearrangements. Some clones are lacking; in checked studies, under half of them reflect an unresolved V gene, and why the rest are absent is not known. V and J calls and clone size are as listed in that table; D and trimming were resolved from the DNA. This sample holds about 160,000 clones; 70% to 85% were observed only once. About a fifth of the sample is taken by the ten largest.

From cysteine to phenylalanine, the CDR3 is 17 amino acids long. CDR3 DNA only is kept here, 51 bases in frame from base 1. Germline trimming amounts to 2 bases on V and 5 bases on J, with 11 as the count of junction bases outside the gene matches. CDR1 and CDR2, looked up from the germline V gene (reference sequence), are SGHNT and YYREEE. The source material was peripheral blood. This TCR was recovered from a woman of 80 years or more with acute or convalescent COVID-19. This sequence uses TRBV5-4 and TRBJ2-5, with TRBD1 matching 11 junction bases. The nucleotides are TGTGCCAGCAGCTTCCTTTTAGGGACAGGGGGGGAGGAGACCCAGTACTTC. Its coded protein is CASSFLLGTGGEETQYF.